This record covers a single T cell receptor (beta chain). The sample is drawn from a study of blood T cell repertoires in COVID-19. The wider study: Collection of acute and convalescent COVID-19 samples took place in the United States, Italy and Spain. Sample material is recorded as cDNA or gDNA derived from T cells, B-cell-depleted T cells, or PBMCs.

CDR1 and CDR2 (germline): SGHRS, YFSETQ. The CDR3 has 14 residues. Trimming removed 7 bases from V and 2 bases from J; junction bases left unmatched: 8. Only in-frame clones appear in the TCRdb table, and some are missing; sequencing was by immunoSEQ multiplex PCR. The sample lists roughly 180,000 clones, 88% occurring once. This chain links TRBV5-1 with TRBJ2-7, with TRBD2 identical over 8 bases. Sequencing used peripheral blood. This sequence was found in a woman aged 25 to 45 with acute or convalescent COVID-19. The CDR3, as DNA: TGCGCCAGCGGATCGGGGGGGCCCGCCTACGAGCAGTACTTC. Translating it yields CASGSGGPAYEQYF.